Sequencing of this TCR beta chain was carried out in a study of T-cell reconstitution after alpha-beta-depleted transplantation in children (TCRdb year 2016). Regarding the study in general: Using TCR repertoire profiling, the study quantitatively followed how T-cell immune reconstitution unfolded in children after TCRalphabeta/CD19-depleted allogeneic hematopoietic cell transplantation.

Worth noting for this clonotype: Its specific antigen is unknown. Nothing much larger sits one base from this clone, and base qualities are not available.

Library construction relied on PCR. The run used an Illumina HiSeq 2500. TCR library preparation used molecular barcoding, with unique molecular identifiers applied to normalize quantification of the TCRbeta repertoire. TCRdb itself trimmed the public reads at Q25 with fastp, ran MiXCR and retained productive beta chains. Rows are combined by CDR3 protein, so each entry shows the most common genes and DNA. This sample gives about 540,000 distinct CDR3 sequences in total; approximately 20% of them show up just once. Clones ranked in the top ten supply 2.5% to 4% of the sample. From its cysteine to its phenylalanine, the CDR3 spans 14 amino acids. The entry retains the CDR3 DNA only, 42 bases that are in frame from base 1. For this chain, trimming is 2 bases at the V end and 1 base at the J end, and the number of junction bases without a gene match is 3. Reading the germline V gene (reference sequence) gives CDR1 DFQATT and CDR2 SNEGSKA.

Sequencing used PBMCs from the stem cell graft donor, obtained from the stem cell graft. This TCR derives from a human donor who donated a stem cell graft to a child with acute lymphoblastic leukemia. The V and J segments used are TRBV20-1 and TRBJ2-7; TRBD2 matches 9 bases in the middle. The DNA sequence is as follows: TGCAGTGCTAGACGTAGCGGGAGTTCCTACGAGCAGTACTTC. Its protein product is CSARRSGSSYEQYF.